This is a list of T cell receptor beta chains from one sample in a study of CD8 T cells in Susac syndrome. TCRdb re-derived calls from the immunoSEQ multiplex PCR reads in MiXCR, one entry per CDR3 protein. The sample yields 80,000 or so distinct CDR3 sequences, 96% seen once. Sequenced material: CD8+ T cells from PBMCs. The origin of the receptors is a human donor with Susac syndrome. The conserved cysteine and the conserved F or W are not part of the CDR3 here. D genes are given only for firm matches.

V	J	D	CDR3
TRBV9	TRBJ1-2	-	ASSASTGSYYYGYT
TRBV15	TRBJ1-2	-	ATSRDLGPDGYT
TRBV29-1	TRBJ2-7	-	SVASSGHEQY
TRBV5-4	TRBJ2-1	-	ASSLTDNEQF
TRBV7-9	TRBJ1-1	-	ASSETGNTEAF
TRBV11-2	TRBJ2-3	-	ASSTGTGNTDTQY
TRBV7-9	TRBJ2-5	-	ASSLQRGVWQTQY
TRBV7-9	TRBJ1-2	TRBD1	ASSPPSGTGVDGYT
TRBV25-1	TRBJ2-5	TRBD1	ASSDETGGGRETQY
TRBV6-2/TRBV6-3	TRBJ2-1	-	ASSYRPTGDNEQF
TRBV5-1	TRBJ2-5	-	ASSPRWGDQETQY
TRBV27	TRBJ2-7	TRBD2	ASSSLAGGVYEQY
TRBV12-3/TRBV12-4	TRBJ2-1	TRBD2	ASSGGLEEF
TRBV27	TRBJ2-6	-	ASSLFPLRTLSGANVLT
TRBV4-3	TRBJ2-1	TRBD2	ASSQERTSGGNEQF
TRBV27	TRBJ2-6	-	ASSLTGANVLT
TRBV11-1	TRBJ1-1	-	ASSVGQEAF
TRBV5-6	TRBJ2-5	TRBD2	ASSFRLASQETQY
TRBV30	TRBJ1-1	-	AWSWADGTEAF
TRBV4-3	TRBJ1-1	-	ASSQDHEHLNTEAF
TRBV29-1	TRBJ1-1	-	SVSESGMNTEAF
TRBV12-3/TRBV12-4	TRBJ2-7	-	ASSSGNEQY
TRBV14	TRBJ1-2	-	ASSQERTGWGYT
TRBV9	TRBJ1-2	-	ASGGFNYGYT
TRBV20-1	TRBJ1-5	-	SARPGPINSNQPQH
TRBV15	TRBJ1-2	TRBD1	ATSRDRGRGLGDGYT
TRBV25-1	TRBJ2-7	-	ASSENSYEQY
TRBV20-1	TRBJ2-3	-	SARDPMQTSTDTQY
TRBV14	TRBJ2-1	TRBD2	ASSHQREAYNEQF
TRBV9	TRBJ1-5	-	ASSADGFNQPQH
TRBV2	TRBJ2-1	-	AREQRRNNEQF
TRBV29-1	TRBJ1-1	-	SVETSEGRRRNTEAF
TRBV19	TRBJ1-1	-	ASSPGQGTEAF
TRBV12-3/TRBV12-4	TRBJ1-2	-	ASSLVSDNNGYT
TRBV7-3	TRBJ2-5	TRBD2	ASSIGTSGSQETQY